The 21 T cell receptor beta chains given below trace back to one sample, sequenced in a study of HIV-infected patients and healthy controls. TCRdb used MiXCR to reprocess the 5' RACE reads, holding one entry per CDR3 protein. Of about 67,000 distinct CDR3 sequences in the sample, about 15% are singletons; the top ten hold less than 6%. The source material was CD4+ T cells from blood. These receptors all stem from a human donor in good health.

The rearrangement links TRBV6-2 or TRBV6-3 to TRBJ2-1; D is unclear. There are 15 residues in the CDR3. Looked up from germline, CDR1 is MNHEY and CDR2 is SVGEGT. With 6 bases removed from V and 4 bases from J, the gap between germline ends came to 16 bases. CDR3 coding DNA: TGTGCCAGCAGCGGCAGAGGCAGGCAGTACAATGAGCAGTTCTTC. This translates into CASSGRGRQYNEQFF.

The sample holds a few counts of this clonotype. The chain uses TRBV12-3 or TRBV12-4 and TRBJ1-5; 7 nucleotides match TRBD1. V lost 4 bases and J lost 6; bases outside the gene matches: 0. The CDR3 extends over 12 amino acids. The CDR3: CASSSGGQPQHF. The DNA of the CDR3 is TGTGCCAGCAGTTCAGGGGGTCAGCCCCAGCATTTT.

The chain links TRBV20-1 to TRBJ2-1, with D possibly TRBD2 on 5 matching bases. The CDR3 loop spans 14 amino acids. Trimming took 1 base from V and 7 from J, leaving 14 bases between them. Germline V gives CDR1 DFQATT, CDR2 SNEGSKA (reference sequence). CDR3 in amino acids: CSARGLARGNEQFF. The CDR3 DNA sequence: TGCAGTGCTAGAGGTTTAGCCCGAGGGAATGAGCAGTTCTTC.

This clonotype was counted only a few times. V is TRBV12-3 or TRBV12-4 and J is TRBJ2-7, with D perhaps given as TRBD1 or TRBD2 (5 bases each). The CDR3 runs to 12 residues. V was cut by 6 bases and J by 5 bases, with 11 bases left in between. CDR3 nucleotides: TGTGCCAGCAGCAAGGGGACCCACGAGCAGTACTTC. It encodes CASSKGTHEQYF.

At least ten counts were recorded for this clonotype. The genes are TRBV5-1 and TRBJ2-3; possible D gene TRBD2, 5 bases. This CDR3 comprises 13 residues. Per the germline V gene, CDR1 is SGHRS and CDR2 is YFSETQ. Trimming took 4 bases from V and 4 from J, leaving 10 bases between them. This CDR3 reads CASSIGRADTQYF. The CDR3 nucleotides read TGCGCCAGCAGCATCGGGCGGGCAGATACGCAGTATTTT.

The chain has TRBV12-3 or TRBV12-4 and TRBJ1-2; TRBD1 agrees at 7 bases. The CDR3 extends over 14 amino acids. The V and J ends lost 3 bases and 4 bases, in that order; junction bases with no gene match: 5. The DNA for the CDR3 is TGTGCCAGCAGTTTCCTCGGGACAGTCTATGGCTACACCTTC. It specifies CASSFLGTVYGYTF.

The gene calls are TRBV29-1 and TRBJ2-5, with 9 bases identical to TRBD1. Germline V CDR1 and CDR2: SQVTM, ANQGSEA. With 0 bases clipped from V and 5 bases from J, the junction kept 10 bases outside the gene matches. The CDR3 length is 16 residues. CDR3 in amino acids: CSVEDSSGTGWETQYF. For the CDR3, the DNA is TGCAGCGTTGAAGACTCTTCCGGGACAGGGTGGGAGACCCAGTACTTC.

This clonotype occurred a few times. This chain uses TRBV12-3 or TRBV12-4 with TRBJ2-7, with TRBD1 identical over 7 bases. V was pared by 7 bases and J by 3 bases, with 9 bases of the junction left unmatched. This CDR3 spans 14 amino acids. The DNA for the CDR3 is TGTGCCAGCAAAAACACCGGACAGGACTACGAGCAGTACTTC. It encodes CASKNTGQDYEQYF.

This clonotype turned up a few times. CDR3 sequence reads: CSARDSAGGGQPQHF. DNA of the CDR3: TGCAGTGCTAGAGATTCGGCAGGGGGAGGTCAGCCCCAGCATTTT. The gene calls are TRBV20-1 and TRBJ1-5, with 7 bases that match TRBD1. CDR3 length: 15 amino acids. The germline V gene encodes CDR1 DFQATT and CDR2 SNEGSKA (reference sequence). V lost 0 bases, J lost 6 bases, and 8 bases stayed unmatched.

V and J are TRBV6-2 or TRBV6-3 and TRBJ2-3, with D perhaps being TRBD1 or TRBD2 (5 bases each). Germline CDR1 reads MNHEY; CDR2 reads SVGEGT. This CDR3 has 16 residues. Trimming took off 1 base at V and 0 bases at J, with 11 bases between the two ends. The CDR3 is CASSYLAGRSTDTQYF. The CDR3 DNA sequence: TGTGCCAGCAGTTACTTAGCAGGGAGAAGCACAGATACGCAGTATTTT.

The gene calls are TRBV9 and TRBJ2-1; 7 positions agree with TRBD2. V lost 2 bases to trimming and J lost 0 bases; unmatched junction nucleotides: 14. Per the germline V gene, CDR1 is SGDLS and CDR2 is YYNGEE. This CDR3 spans 19 amino acids. The CDR3 protein is CASSVSARGDYNSYNEQFF. The CDR3 region has the DNA TGTGCCAGCAGCGTGTCAGCTCGGGGGGATTACAACTCCTACAATGAGCAGTTCTTC. The full variable domain, rest sourced from reference TRBV9 and TRBJ2-1, is DSGVTQTPKHLITATGQRVTLRCSPRSGDLSVYWYQQSLDQGLQFLIQYYNGEERAKGNILERFSAQQFPDLHSELNLSSLELGDSALYFCASSVSARGDYNSYNEQFFGPGTRLTVL.

This clonotype has a count of ten or more. V gene TRBV6-2 or TRBV6-3 combines with J gene TRBJ1-2; D gene uncertain. The V end lost 11 bases, the J end lost 2 bases, and 15 bases lay between the germline ends. The CDR3 totals 13 residues. The germline CDR1 and CDR2 sequences are MNHEY and SVGEGT. This chain's CDR3 is CASSYSGNYGYTF. DNA for the CDR3: TGTGCCTCATCTTATTCAGGAAACTATGGCTACACCTTC.

In DNA, the CDR3 is TGCAGTGCTACCGGGACTAGCGGGGGGGGAAGAGAGACCCAGTACTTC. It codes for CSATGTSGGGRETQYF. The chain recombines TRBV20-1 with TRBJ2-5, with 16 bases identical to TRBD2. Germline-derived CDR1 and CDR2 are DFQATT and SNEGSKA (reference sequence). V lost 4 bases and J lost 4; bases outside the gene matches: 6. There are 16 residues in the CDR3.

This clonotype was counted a few times. This sequence joins TRBV3-1 and TRBJ2-4; D perhaps matches TRBD1 (6 bases). The CDR3 length is 15 residues. From germline, CDR1 is LGHDT and CDR2 YNNKEL (reference sequence). The V gene lost 0 bases and the J gene lost 4 bases, with 10 bases spanning the gap. The CDR3, as DNA: TGTGCCAGCAGCCAAGATCAGGGGATGAAAAACATTCAGTACTTC. It translates to CASSQDQGMKNIQYF.

This clonotype was seen ten or more times. The chain employs TRBV24-1 and TRBJ2-3; 9 bases align to TRBD2. The CDR3 sequence is 17 residues long. The germline V gene has CDR1 KGHDR and CDR2 SFDVKD. The V segment lost 2 bases and the J segment 4 bases; nucleotides outside the gene matches: 9. DNA for the CDR3: TGTGCCACCAGTGATTGGTTTGGCGGGGGGGTCGCAGATACGCAGTATTTT. It encodes CATSDWFGGGVADTQYF.

This sequence joins TRBV19 and TRBJ1-1; D is undetermined. The CDR3 is made up of 15 amino acids. V was cut by 6 bases and J by 4 bases, with 18 bases left in between. The germline V gene encodes CDR1 LNHDA and CDR2 SQIVND (reference sequence). CDR3 in DNA: TGTGCCAGTAGGATACAAGGACCGCAGTTCACTGAAGCTTTCTTT. Encoded protein: CASRIQGPQFTEAFF. The complete variable domain, with remaining parts taken from reference TRBV19 and TRBJ1-1, reads DGGITQSPKYLFRKEGQNVTLSCEQNLNHDAMYWYRQDPGQGLRLIYYSQIVNDFQKGDIAEGYSVSREKKESFPLTVTSAQKNPTAFYLCASRIQGPQFTEAFFGQGTRLTVV.

Many counts were recorded for this clonotype. V gene TRBV6-5 combines with J gene TRBJ1-6; D is perhaps TRBD1 (5 bases). The CDR3 is made up of 10 amino acids. Trimming cost V 10 bases and J 8 bases, with 6 bases left between them. Germline V gene sequence: CDR1 MNHEY, CDR2 SVGAGI. The CDR3 here is CATGDSPLHF. The CDR3 region has the DNA TGTGCCACGGGGGATTCACCCCTCCACTTT.

This rearrangement joins TRBV6-5 to TRBJ2-3; D is uncertain. The CDR3 extends over 16 amino acids. V shed 0 bases and J shed 7 bases, with 17 bases lying between them. Germline assignment: CDR1 MNHEY and CDR2 SVGAGI. The CDR3 region is CASSYSSVSVEHTQYF. DNA for the CDR3: TGTGCCAGCAGTTACTCGTCGGTTTCGGTAGAGCATACGCAGTATTTT.

This clonotype was counted many times. This chain links TRBV20-1 with TRBJ2-7; D remains ambiguous. There are 15 residues in the CDR3. The V gene's germline CDR1 is DFQATT and CDR2 SNEGSKA (reference sequence). The V gene lost 5 bases and the J gene lost 9 bases, with 26 bases spanning the gap. CDR3 amino acids: CSARLPGRGINSQYF. CDR3 nucleotide sequence: TGCAGTGCTCGGTTACCCGGACGCGGTATAAATTCGCAGTACTTC.

This clonotype was counted only a few times. This chain links TRBV19 with TRBJ1-5; D call uncertain. The CDR3 spans 15 residues. Trimming cost V 6 bases and J 0 bases, with 12 bases left between them. Germline CDR1 and CDR2: LNHDA and SQIVND (reference sequence). CDR3 coding DNA: TGTGCCAGTAGGTTTCGGATCTATAGCAATCAGCCCCAGCATTTT. Amino acid sequence: CASRFRIYSNQPQHF.

The J gene is TRBJ1-1, the V gene TRBV11-3; D is uncertain. Germline lookup yields CDR1 SGHNT and CDR2 YENEEA. CDR3 length: 16 amino acids. V dropped 5 bases and J dropped 6 bases, with 22 bases sitting between them. The CDR3 nucleotides are TGTGCCAGCAGCGGCTATGGACTAAAGGCGATCTCTGAAGCTTTCTTT. It specifies CASSGYGLKAISEAFF.